These T cell receptor beta chains were read from a single sample in a study of PD-1 blockade in classical Hodgkin lymphoma. Method: immunoSEQ multiplex PCR; TCRdb's copy keeps in-frame clones and lacks some. In the table there are a few thousand clones, 71% of which are singletons. The starting material was CD8+ T cells from blood, obtained at baseline. All receptors derive from a human donor with classical Hodgkin lymphoma. The CDR3 runs from the conserved cysteine through the conserved F or W. A D gene is named only where the DNA matches it firmly.

D	J	V	CDR3	DNA
TRBD1	TRBJ2-6	TRBV10-3	CAITPGQGSGANVLTF	TGTGCCATCACCCCGGGACAGGGGTCTGGGGCCAACGTCCTGACTTTC
.	TRBJ1-2	TRBV28	CASSFQGTGTPYGYTF	TGTGCCAGCAGTTTCCAAGGCACCGGGACCCCCTATGGCTACACCTTC